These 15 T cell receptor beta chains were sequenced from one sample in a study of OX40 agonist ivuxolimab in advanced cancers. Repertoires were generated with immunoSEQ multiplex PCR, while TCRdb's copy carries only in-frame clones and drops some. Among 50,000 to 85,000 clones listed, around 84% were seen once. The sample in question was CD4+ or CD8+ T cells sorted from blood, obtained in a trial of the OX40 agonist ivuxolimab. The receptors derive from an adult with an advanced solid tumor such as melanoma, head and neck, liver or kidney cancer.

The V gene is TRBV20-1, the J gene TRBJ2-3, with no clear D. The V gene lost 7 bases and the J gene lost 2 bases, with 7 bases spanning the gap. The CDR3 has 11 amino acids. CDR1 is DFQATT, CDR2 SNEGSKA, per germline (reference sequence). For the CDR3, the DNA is TGCAGTGTGGGGTACACAGATACGCAGTATTTT. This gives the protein CSVGYTDTQYF.

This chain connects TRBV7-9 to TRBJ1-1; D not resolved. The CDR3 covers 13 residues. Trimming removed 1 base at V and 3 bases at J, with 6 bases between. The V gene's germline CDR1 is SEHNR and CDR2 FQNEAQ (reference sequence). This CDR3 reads CASSLEADTEAFF. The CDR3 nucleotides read TGTGCCAGCAGCTTAGAGGCCGACACTGAAGCTTTCTTT.

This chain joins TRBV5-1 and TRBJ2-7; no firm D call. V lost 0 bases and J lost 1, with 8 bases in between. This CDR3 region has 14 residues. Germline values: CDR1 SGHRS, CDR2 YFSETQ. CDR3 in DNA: TGCGCCAGCAGCTTGGTGCCGGAGTCCTACGAGCAGTACTTC. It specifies CASSLVPESYEQYF.

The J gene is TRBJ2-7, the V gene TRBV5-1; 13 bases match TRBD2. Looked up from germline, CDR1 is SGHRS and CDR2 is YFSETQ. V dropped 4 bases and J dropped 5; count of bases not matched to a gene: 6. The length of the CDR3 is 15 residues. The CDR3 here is CASSGPGLAGHEQYF. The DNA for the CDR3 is TGCGCCAGCAGCGGTCCGGGACTAGCGGGGCACGAGCAGTACTTC.

CDR3 nucleotides: TGCGCCAGTAAAGCGGGAGGCTACACAGATACGCAGTATTTT. Translated, it gives CASKAGGYTDTQYF. V gene TRBV5-1 combines with J gene TRBJ2-3; 9 bases line up with TRBD2. The trim removed 8 bases at V and 2 bases at J, leaving 6 bases unmatched. The CDR3 consists of 14 residues. Germline CDR1 is SGHRS and CDR2 is YFSETQ.

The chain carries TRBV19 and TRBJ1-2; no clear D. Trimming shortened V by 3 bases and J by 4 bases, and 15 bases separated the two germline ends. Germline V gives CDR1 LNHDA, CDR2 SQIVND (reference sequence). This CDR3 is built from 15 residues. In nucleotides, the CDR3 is TGTGCCAGTAGTATTGTAGAGTGGGAAAGCTATGGCTACACCTTC. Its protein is CASSIVEWESYGYTF.

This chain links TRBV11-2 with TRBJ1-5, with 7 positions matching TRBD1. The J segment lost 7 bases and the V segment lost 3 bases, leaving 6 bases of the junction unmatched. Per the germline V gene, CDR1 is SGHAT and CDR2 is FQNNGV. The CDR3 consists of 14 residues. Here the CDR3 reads CASSLTGSGQPQHF. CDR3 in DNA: TGTGCCAGCAGCTTGACAGGGTCGGGACAGCCCCAGCATTTT.

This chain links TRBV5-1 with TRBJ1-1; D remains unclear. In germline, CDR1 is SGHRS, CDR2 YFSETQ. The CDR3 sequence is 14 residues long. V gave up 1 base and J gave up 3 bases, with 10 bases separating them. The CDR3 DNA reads TGCGCCAGCAGCTTGTACGTCCCCCACACTGAAGCTTTCTTT. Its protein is CASSLYVPHTEAFF.

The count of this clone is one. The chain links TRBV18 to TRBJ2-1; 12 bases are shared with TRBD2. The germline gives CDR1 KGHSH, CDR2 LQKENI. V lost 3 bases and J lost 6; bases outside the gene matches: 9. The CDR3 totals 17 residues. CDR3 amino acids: CASSPAASGGVGNEQFF. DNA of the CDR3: TGTGCCAGCTCACCGGCGGCTAGCGGGGGGGTAGGCAATGAGCAGTTCTTC.

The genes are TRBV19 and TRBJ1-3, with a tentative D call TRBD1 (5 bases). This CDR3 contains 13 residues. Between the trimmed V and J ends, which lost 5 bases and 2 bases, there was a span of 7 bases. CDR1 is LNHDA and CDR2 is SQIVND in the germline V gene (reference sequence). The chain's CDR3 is CASSFRAGNTIYF. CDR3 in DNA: TGTGCCAGTAGTTTCAGGGCTGGAAACACCATATATTTT. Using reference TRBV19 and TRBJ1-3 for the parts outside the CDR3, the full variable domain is DGGITQSPKYLFRKEGQNVTLSCEQNLNHDAMYWYRQDPGQGLRLIYYSQIVNDFQKGDIAEGYSVSREKKESFPLTVTSAQKNPTAFYLCASSFRAGNTIYFGEGSWLTVV.

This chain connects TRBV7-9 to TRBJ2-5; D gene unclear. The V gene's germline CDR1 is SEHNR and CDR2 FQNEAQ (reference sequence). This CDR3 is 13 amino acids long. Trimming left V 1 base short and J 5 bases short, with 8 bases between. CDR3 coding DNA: TGTGCCAGCAGCTTAGTAGGGTCGGAGACCCAGTACTTC. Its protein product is CASSLVGSETQYF.

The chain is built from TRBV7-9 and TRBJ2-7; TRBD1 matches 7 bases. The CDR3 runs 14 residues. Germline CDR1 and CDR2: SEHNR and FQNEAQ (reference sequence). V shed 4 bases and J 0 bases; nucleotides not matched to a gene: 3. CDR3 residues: CASSSPGGSYEQYF. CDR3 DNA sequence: TGTGCCAGCAGCTCCCCAGGGGGCTCCTACGAGCAGTACTTC.

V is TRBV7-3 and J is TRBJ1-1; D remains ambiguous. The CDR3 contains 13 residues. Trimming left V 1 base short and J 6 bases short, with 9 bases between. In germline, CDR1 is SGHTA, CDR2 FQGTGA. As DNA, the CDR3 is TGTGCCAGCAGCTTAAATTTTTTGTCTGAAGCTTTCTTT. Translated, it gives CASSLNFLSEAFF.

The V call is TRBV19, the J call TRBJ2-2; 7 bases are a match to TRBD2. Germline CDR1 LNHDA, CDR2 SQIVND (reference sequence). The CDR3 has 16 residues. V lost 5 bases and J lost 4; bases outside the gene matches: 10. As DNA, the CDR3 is TGTGCCAGTAGTTCGGGGGGAGGAGGGGCCACCGGGGAGCTGTTTTTT. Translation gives CASSSGGGGATGELFF.

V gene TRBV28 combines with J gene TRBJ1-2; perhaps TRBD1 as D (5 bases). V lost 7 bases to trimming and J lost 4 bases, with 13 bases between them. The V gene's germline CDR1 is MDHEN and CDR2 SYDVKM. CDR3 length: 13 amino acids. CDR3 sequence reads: CASIPAGTYGYTF. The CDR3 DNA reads TGTGCCAGCATACCGGCCGGGACCTATGGCTACACCTTC.